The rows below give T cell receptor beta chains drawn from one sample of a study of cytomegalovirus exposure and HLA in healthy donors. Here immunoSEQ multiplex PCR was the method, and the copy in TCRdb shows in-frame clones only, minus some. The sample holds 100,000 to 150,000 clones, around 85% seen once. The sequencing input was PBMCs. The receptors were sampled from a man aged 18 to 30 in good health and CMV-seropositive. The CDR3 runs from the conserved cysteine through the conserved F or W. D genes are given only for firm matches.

CAWSRPGQHFEQYF,TRBV30,TRBD1,TRBJ2-7,14
CASGSLGYTDTQYF,TRBV12-5,NA,TRBJ2-3,14
CASSFDSGVNTEAFF,TRBV11-3,NA,TRBJ1-1,15
CASSQETGLNTGELFF,TRBV4-1,NA,TRBJ2-2,16
CASSEAGQTQETQYF,TRBV6-1,NA,TRBJ2-5,15
CASSPGLPSYEQYF,TRBV7-6,NA,TRBJ2-7,14
CASSLVLHTDTQYF,TRBV7-2,NA,TRBJ2-3,14
CASSKDRENYEQYF,TRBV21-1,NA,TRBJ2-7,14
CASSLEGGAGTGELFF,TRBV7-2,NA,TRBJ2-2,16
CAWRGGDRGTNEQFF,TRBV30,TRBD1,TRBJ2-1,15
CASSLEYTGADTQYF,TRBV5-6,TRBD1,TRBJ2-3,15
CASTPGGNYGYTF,TRBV6-1,NA,TRBJ1-2,13
CASSLQSNTEAFF,TRBV11-2,NA,TRBJ1-1,13
CASSFGQSYEQYF,TRBV27,NA,NA,13
CASSGPGEEQYF,TRBV4-3,NA,TRBJ2-7,12
CASSSRTGRIPGGANVLTF,TRBV5-6,TRBD1,TRBJ2-6,19
CASSLEDRYGYTF,TRBV7-2,NA,TRBJ1-2,13
CATSRREAFF,TRBV15,NA,TRBJ1-1,10
CASSQDSGRNEKLFF,TRBV4-1,NA,TRBJ1-4,15
CASSPRLAGTQAYNEQFF,TRBV4-2,TRBD2,TRBJ2-1,18
CASSQRQIQDTQYF,TRBV14,NA,TRBJ2-3,14
CASSIGQNTEAFF,TRBV19,NA,TRBJ1-1,13
CASSSGQGQYF,TRBV7-2,NA,TRBJ2-7,11
CASRDRDRALNEQFF,TRBV7-9,TRBD1,TRBJ2-1,15
CASSLGGGTGRSGNTIYF,TRBV7-6,TRBD1,TRBJ1-3,18
CASNPPPVGRNTEAFF,TRBV7-9,NA,TRBJ1-1,16
CASSSGQIYEQYF,TRBV7-9,TRBD1,TRBJ2-7,13
CASNGGLRSPLHF,TRBV25-1,NA,TRBJ1-6,13
CASSLETGEDADTQYF,TRBV5-4,NA,TRBJ2-3,16
CASRPPGDNQPQHF,TRBV6-6,NA,TRBJ1-5,14
CASSMSGSEAFF,TRBV6-5,NA,TRBJ1-1,12
CASSAGTSGTNEQFF,TRBV9,TRBD2,TRBJ2-1,15
CASSYGLLSEQYF,TRBV6-5,NA,TRBJ2-7,13
CASRPGQGVNEQFF,TRBV7-2,TRBD1,TRBJ2-1,14
CASSAQFNQPQHF,TRBV6-5,NA,TRBJ1-5,13
CAWSTFRNEQYF,TRBV30,NA,TRBJ2-7,12
CASRSRLAGGVHNEQFF,TRBV7-8,TRBD2,TRBJ2-1,17
CASSRRRTGFLSYEQYF,TRBV14,TRBD1,TRBJ2-7,17
CALERGGRTDTQYF,TRBV30,TRBD2,TRBJ2-3,14
CATRRGPGLALTDTQYF,TRBV15,TRBD2,TRBJ2-3,17
CASSLSSGITGELFF,TRBV5-1,NA,TRBJ2-2,15
CASSRVGQRQETQYF,TRBV9,TRBD1,TRBJ2-5,15
CASSVDRLDTQYF,TRBV9,NA,TRBJ2-3,13
CASSFVGVSGELFF,TRBV7-9,NA,TRBJ2-2,14
CASSFWTGDGYTF,TRBV7-9,TRBD1,TRBJ1-2,13
CASSLDGVGAYEQYF,TRBV7-2,NA,NA,15
CASSGQDTQYF,TRBV7-8,NA,TRBJ2-3,11
CASSSGAYEQYF,TRBV10-1,TRBD2,TRBJ2-7,12
CASSSGEVLSGANVLTF,TRBV5-1,NA,TRBJ2-6,17
CASSEVRGISLDSPLHF,TRBV25-1,NA,TRBJ1-6,17
CASSITPGRLAGEETQYF,TRBV19,TRBD2,TRBJ2-5,18
CASSSGTGSNQPQHF,TRBV7-8,TRBD1,TRBJ1-5,15
CASSLETGRGYTF,TRBV7-9,NA,TRBJ1-2,13
CASSQNSRTSGFTEAFF,TRBV4-1,NA,TRBJ1-1,17
CASSHPGGGPGNYGYTF,TRBV7-2,NA,TRBJ1-2,17
CASSLSGAPGELFF,TRBV7-2,NA,TRBJ2-2,14
CASSDSGLLGPAFF,TRBV10-1,NA,TRBJ1-1,14
CAWSIGRRNEQFF,TRBV30,NA,TRBJ2-1,13
CASKIDKTGELFF,TRBV19,NA,TRBJ2-2,13